Shown below are 6 T cell receptor beta chains from a single sample sequenced in a study of CD8 T cells in ankylosing spondylitis. TCRdb processed the 5' RACE reads anew with MiXCR; each CDR3 protein has one entry. The data show some 33,000 distinct CDR3 sequences, 14% seen once. The sample consisted of blood. The receptor source for this set is a male donor with ankylosing spondylitis or in good health (not recorded which).

The chain employs TRBV20-1 and TRBJ2-1, with 8 bases lining up with TRBD2. With 2 bases clipped from V and 5 bases from J, the junction kept 2 bases outside the gene matches. CDR3 size: 13 residues. Germline CDR1 reads DFQATT; CDR2 reads SNEGSKA (reference sequence). CDR3 sequence reads: CSARTSGNNEQFF. The CDR3 region has the DNA TGCAGTGCTAGAACTAGCGGAAACAATGAGCAGTTCTTC.

V and J are TRBV29-1 and TRBJ2-5, with 8 bases lining up with TRBD1. Trimming took 7 bases from V and 1 from J; bases not matched to a gene: 2. This CDR3 region has 12 residues. In germline, CDR1 is SQVTM, CDR2 ANQGSEA. CDR3 nucleotide sequence: TGCAGCGGCGGACAGGGCCAAGAGACCCAGTACTTC. Its protein is CSGGQGQETQYF.

This clonotype was found a few times. The chain is built from TRBV7-8 and TRBJ1-5; TRBD1 aligns across 12 bases. V shed 5 bases, J shed 6 bases, and the junction held 5 bases outside the gene matches. The germline gives CDR1 SGHVS, CDR2 FQNEAQ. The CDR3 consists of 15 residues. The CDR3 reads CASSRDRGPSQPQHF. The CDR3 nucleotides are TGTGCCAGCAGCAGGGACAGGGGGCCGAGTCAGCCCCAGCATTTT.

Ten or more counts support this clonotype. This chain links TRBV11-2 with TRBJ2-1; D may be TRBD2 (6 bases). Germline values: CDR1 SGHAT, CDR2 FQNNGV. The CDR3 is made up of 11 amino acids. Trimming pared 2 bases from V and 12 bases from J, leaving 8 bases between. The CDR3 DNA is TGTGCCAGCAGCTTAACCGGGGGGCAGTTCTTC. It encodes CASSLTGGQFF.

The table lists this clonotype with a count of one. This rearrangement joins TRBV5-1 to TRBJ1-2; D is uncertain. Germline V gene sequence: CDR1 SGHRS, CDR2 YFSETQ. V dropped 0 bases and J dropped 8 bases, with 8 bases sitting between them. The CDR3 spans 12 residues. The CDR3 DNA reads as TGCGCCAGCAGCTTGGTTGGGTCCGGCTACACCTTC. Its translation: CASSLVGSGYTF.

The chain couples TRBV27 to TRBJ2-2, with D uncertain. V was cut by 7 bases and J by 2 bases, with 11 bases left in between. This CDR3 has 14 amino acids. Germline V gives CDR1 MNHEY, CDR2 SMNVEV (reference sequence). The CDR3 sequence is CASTLGSNTGELFF. For the CDR3, the DNA is TGTGCCAGCACCCTAGGGTCCAACACCGGGGAGCTGTTTTTT.